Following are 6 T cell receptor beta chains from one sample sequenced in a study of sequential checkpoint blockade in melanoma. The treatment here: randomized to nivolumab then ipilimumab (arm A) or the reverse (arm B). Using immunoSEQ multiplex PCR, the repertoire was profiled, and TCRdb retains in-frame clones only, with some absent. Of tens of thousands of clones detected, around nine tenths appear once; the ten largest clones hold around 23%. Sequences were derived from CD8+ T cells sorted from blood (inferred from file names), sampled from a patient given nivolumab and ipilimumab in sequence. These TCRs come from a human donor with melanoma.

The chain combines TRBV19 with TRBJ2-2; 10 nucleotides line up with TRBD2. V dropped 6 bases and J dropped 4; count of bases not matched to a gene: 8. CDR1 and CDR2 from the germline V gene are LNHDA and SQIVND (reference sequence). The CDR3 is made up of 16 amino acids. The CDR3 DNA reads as TGTGCCAGTAGCCCAAGGCTAGCGGGAGCCACCGGGGAGCTGTTTTTT. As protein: CASSPRLAGATGELFF.

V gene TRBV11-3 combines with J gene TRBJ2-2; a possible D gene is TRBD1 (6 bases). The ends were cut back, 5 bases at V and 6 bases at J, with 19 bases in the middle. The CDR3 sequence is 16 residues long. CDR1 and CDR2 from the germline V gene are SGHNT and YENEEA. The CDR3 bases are TGTGCCAGCAGCCCCAGGGGTACGCATCGGGCCGGGGAGCTGTTTTTT. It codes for CASSPRGTHRAGELFF.

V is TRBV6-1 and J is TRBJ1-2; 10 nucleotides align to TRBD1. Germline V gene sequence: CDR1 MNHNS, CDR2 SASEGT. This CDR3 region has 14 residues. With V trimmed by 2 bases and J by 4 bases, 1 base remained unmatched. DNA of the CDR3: TGTGCCAGCAGTGAATGGACAGGGGGCTATGGCTACACCTTC. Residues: CASSEWTGGYGYTF.

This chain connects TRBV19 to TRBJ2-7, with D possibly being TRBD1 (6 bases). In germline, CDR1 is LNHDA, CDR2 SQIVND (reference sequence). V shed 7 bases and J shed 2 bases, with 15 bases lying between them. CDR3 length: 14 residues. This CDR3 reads CASTADSQTYEQYF. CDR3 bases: TGTGCCAGTACTGCGGACAGCCAGACCTACGAGCAGTACTTC.

This CDR3 reads CASSSQGLRTDTQYF. The CDR3 region has the DNA TGTGCCAGCAGTTCACAGGGGCTGCGCACAGATACGCAGTATTTT. The chain uses TRBV28 and TRBJ2-3; 7 bases match TRBD1. Trimming removed 4 bases from V and 1 base from J; junction bases left unmatched: 5. Germline CDR1 and CDR2: MDHEN and SYDVKM. The CDR3 is 15 residues long.

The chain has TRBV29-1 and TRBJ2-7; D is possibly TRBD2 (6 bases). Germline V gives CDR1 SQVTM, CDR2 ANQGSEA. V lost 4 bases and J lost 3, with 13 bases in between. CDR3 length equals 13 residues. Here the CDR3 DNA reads TGCAGCGTTGTAACTAGCCTACACTACGAGCAGTACTTC. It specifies CSVVTSLHYEQYF.